The rows below give T cell receptor beta chains drawn from one sample of a study of spatial heterogeneity in lung cancer. TCRdb redid the calling of the 5' RACE reads with MiXCR, one entry per CDR3 protein. The sample holds 39,000 or so distinct CDR3 sequences, under 12% seen once. This specimen was PBMCs, taken at follow-up. The receptors come from a female donor with early-stage non-small cell lung cancer. CDR3s include the opening cysteine and the closing phenylalanine or tryptophan. The D gene is left open where the match is weak. Size tells how often a clone was seen (once, few, many) or the class of an expanded clone, and some rows leave it out.

cdr3_aa cdr3_nt clone_size v_call d_call j_call
CASRGLAGERSDEQFF TGTGCCAGCAGAGGACTAGCGGGGGAGCGATCCGATGAGCAGTTCTTC many TRBV27 TRBD2 TRBJ2-1
CASSVSLRGTEAFF TGTGCCAGCAGTGTTAGCCTGAGAGGCACTGAAGCTTTCTTT many TRBV2 . TRBJ1-1
CASDSRGTLRGAFF TGTGCCAGCGACTCTCGAGGTACCCTAAGGGGAGCTTTCTTT . TRBV3-1 . TRBJ1-1
CSVQAGVTTEAFF TGCAGCGTCCAAGCGGGGGTGACTACTGAAGCTTTCTTT . TRBV29-1 . TRBJ1-1
CASSLGTQGNYGYTF TGCGCCAGCAGCTTGGGGACACAGGGGAACTATGGCTACACCTTC few TRBV5-1 TRBD1 TRBJ1-2
CATSDRDRGRETQYF TGTGCCACCAGTGACCGGGACAGGGGGCGAGAGACCCAGTACTTC . TRBV24-1 TRBD1 TRBJ2-5
CASSLRGGTKLYGYTF TGTGCCAGCAGCTTAAGAGGGGGGACAAAACTCTATGGCTACACCTTC few TRBV7-2 . TRBJ1-2
CASSDRTGGLGNTIYF TGTGCCAGCAGCGACCGGACAGGGGGATTAGGAAACACCATATATTTT few TRBV3-1 TRBD1 TRBJ1-3
CASSLQGSGELFF TGTGCCAGCAGTTTACAGGGATCCGGGGAGCTGTTTTTT many TRBV7-2 . TRBJ2-2
CASSSTGGGDTQYF TGTGCCAGCAGCTCGACAGGGGGCGGTGATACGCAGTATTTT few TRBV7-3 TRBD1 TRBJ2-3
CAIAPGQGYSPLHF TGTGCCATCGCCCCGGGACAGGGTTATTCACCCCTCCACTTT many TRBV28 TRBD1 TRBJ1-6
CASSPRRTGGAGGELFF TGTGCCAGCAGCCCCCGCCGGACAGGGGGCGCCGGCGGGGAGCTGTTTTTT many TRBV7-3 TRBD1 TRBJ2-2
CSVGETRQGRTDTQYF TGCAGCGTTGGAGAGACCCGACAGGGGAGGACAGATACGCAGTATTTT few TRBV29-1 TRBD1 TRBJ2-3
CASSLGLESNQPQHF TGTGCCAGCAGCCTGGGACTTGAGAGCAATCAGCCCCAGCATTTT many TRBV3-2 . TRBJ1-5
CASIPGSSYEQYF TGTGCCAGCATCCCAGGGTCTAGCTACGAGCAGTACTTC few TRBV28 . TRBJ2-7
CASTRKVNTEAFF TGTGCCAGCACCAGAAAGGTGAACACTGAAGCTTTCTTT . TRBV2 . TRBJ1-1
CASSLASGGAGWAQNIQYF TGTGCCAGCAGTTTAGCTAGCGGGGGGGCCGGATGGGCCCAAAACATTCAGTACTTC . TRBV27 TRBD2 TRBJ2-4
CAISEVPYEQYF TGTGCCATCAGTGAAGTGCCCTACGAGCAGTACTTC many TRBV10-3 . TRBJ2-7
CAWKFNRNSYEQYF TGTGCCTGGAAATTTAACAGAAACTCCTACGAGCAGTACTTC many TRBV30 . TRBJ2-7
CASSSSPGPRNEQYF TGTGCCAGCAGTTCCTCCCCCGGGCCAAGGAACGAGCAGTACTTC many TRBV28 . TRBJ2-7